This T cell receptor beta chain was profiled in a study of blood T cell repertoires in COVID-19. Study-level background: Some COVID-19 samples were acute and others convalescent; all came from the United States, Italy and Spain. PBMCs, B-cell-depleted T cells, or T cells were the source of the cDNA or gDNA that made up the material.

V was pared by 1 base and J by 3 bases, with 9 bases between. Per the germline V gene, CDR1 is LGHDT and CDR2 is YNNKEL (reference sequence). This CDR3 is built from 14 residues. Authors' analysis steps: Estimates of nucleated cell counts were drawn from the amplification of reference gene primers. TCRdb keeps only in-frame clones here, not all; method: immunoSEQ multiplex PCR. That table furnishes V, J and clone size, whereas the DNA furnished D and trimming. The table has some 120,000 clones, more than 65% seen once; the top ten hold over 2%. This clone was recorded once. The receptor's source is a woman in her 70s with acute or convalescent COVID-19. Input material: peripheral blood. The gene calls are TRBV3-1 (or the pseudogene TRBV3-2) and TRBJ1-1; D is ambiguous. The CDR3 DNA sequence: TGTGCCAGCAGCCAAGGTTTTCGAGACACTGAAGCTTTCTTT. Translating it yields CASSQGFRDTEAFF.